This section outlines one T cell receptor beta chain sequence together with its context. Per the original methods: Amplifying reference gene primers gave estimates of nucleated cell counts. Clones were sequenced by immunoSEQ multiplex PCR, and TCRdb holds only the in-frame ones, with some missing. V, J and clone size reflect that table, while D and trimming were determined from the DNA. The sample carries about 150,000 clones, 80% to 90% recorded once. The sample originates from a study of blood T cell repertoires in COVID-19. Background on the study: Italy, Spain and the United States were the sources of the convalescent and acute COVID-19 samples. PBMCs, B-cell-depleted T cells, or T cells were the source of the cDNA or gDNA that made up the material.

CDR1 and CDR2 (germline): LGHNT, FRNRAP. Trimming removed 0 bases at V and 7 bases at J, with 19 bases between. The CDR3 runs 17 residues. The TCR was taken from a middle-aged man who had recovered from COVID-19. This chain connects TRBV12-5 to TRBJ1-5; no definite D call. Sequencing was performed on peripheral blood. CDR3 in DNA: TGTGCTAGTGGTTTGGTTGGAAAAGCGGAAGCCGGCCAGCCCCAGCATTTT. Protein product: CASGLVGKAEAGQPQHF.